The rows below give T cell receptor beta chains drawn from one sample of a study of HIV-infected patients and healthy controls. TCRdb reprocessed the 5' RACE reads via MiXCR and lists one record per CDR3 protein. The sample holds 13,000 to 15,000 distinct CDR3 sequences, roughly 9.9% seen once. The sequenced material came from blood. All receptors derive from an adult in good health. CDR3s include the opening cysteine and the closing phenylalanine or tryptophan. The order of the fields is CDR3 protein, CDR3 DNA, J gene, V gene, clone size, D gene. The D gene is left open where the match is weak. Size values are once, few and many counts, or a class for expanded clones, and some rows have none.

CASSSNPLRQVNTEAFF,TGTGCCAGCAGCTCAAACCCGCTAAGACAGGTCAACACTGAAGCTTTCTTT,TRBJ1-1,TRBV5-6,few,.
CASSQGQGGRQFF,TGTGCCAGCAGCCAAGGACAGGGAGGACGGCAGTTCTTC,TRBJ2-1,TRBV3-1,.,.
CASSLNQRGGRSAGYTF,TGTGCCAGCAGCTTAAATCAGCGGGGGGGTCGAAGTGCTGGCTACACCTTC,TRBJ1-2,TRBV7-2,.,.
CASSFISEAFF,TGTGCCAGCAGTTTTATCTCTGAAGCTTTCTTT,TRBJ1-1,TRBV28,many,.
CASSLASHVASQETQYF,TGCGCCAGCAGCTTGGCCTCTCACGTCGCGTCCCAAGAGACCCAGTACTTC,TRBJ2-5,TRBV5-1,many,.
CASSQDWGAGVNTEAFF,TGTGCCAGCAGCCAAGATTGGGGAGCCGGGGTAAACACTGAAGCTTTCTTT,TRBJ1-1,TRBV14,many,.
CSVIGETNYNEQFF,TGCAGCGTTATTGGGGAGACAAACTACAATGAGCAGTTCTTC,TRBJ2-1,TRBV29-1,few,.
CSAREAGGLDTQYF,TGCAGTGCTAGAGAAGCGGGAGGGCTAGATACGCAGTATTTT,TRBJ2-3,TRBV20-1,many,TRBD2
CASSLGGTGGVLHF,TGTGCCAGCAGCTTAGGGGGTACAGGGGGCGTACTCCACTTT,TRBJ1-6,TRBV7-9,many,TRBD1
CSARSSGRANTEAFF,TGCAGTGCTAGATCAAGTGGGAGGGCGAACACTGAAGCTTTCTTT,TRBJ1-1,TRBV20-1,many,.
CASSLPASGGEQYF,TGTGCCAGCAGCCTCCCGGCGTCGGGCGGCGAGCAGTACTTC,TRBJ2-7,TRBV9,medium-sized,.
CSANRGYTF,TGCAGTGCTAACAGAGGCTACACCTTC,TRBJ1-2,TRBV20-1,medium-sized,.
CSARGLAGGGDTQYF,TGCAGTGCTAGGGGACTAGCGGGAGGAGGGGATACGCAGTATTTT,TRBJ2-3,TRBV20-1,many,TRBD2
CASSLTGRVSYNEQFF,TGTGCCAGCAGCCTCACCGGACGGGTATCCTACAATGAGCAGTTCTTC,TRBJ2-1,TRBV5-4,.,.
CASSFKTTGELFF,TGTGCCAGCAGTTTCAAAACCACCGGGGAGCTGTTTTTT,TRBJ2-2,TRBV7-3,.,.
CSVALMTGGDYYEQYF,TGCAGCGTCGCCCTAATGACAGGGGGAGACTACTACGAGCAGTACTTC,TRBJ2-7,TRBV29-1,many,TRBD1
CATSGLQETQYF,TGTGCCACCAGTGGACTACAAGAGACCCAGTACTTC,TRBJ2-5,TRBV24-1,many,.
CASSRTSGGLNEQFF,TGTGCCAGCAGCCGTACTAGCGGGGGTCTCAATGAGCAGTTCTTC,TRBJ2-1,TRBV14,many,TRBD2
CASSSTGRTANTEAFF,TGCGCCAGCAGCTCTACAGGCCGGACAGCTAACACTGAAGCTTTCTTT,TRBJ1-1,TRBV5-1,medium-sized,.
CSARDRLSVNEQFF,TGCAGTGCTAGAGACCGCCTCAGCGTCAATGAGCAGTTCTTC,TRBJ2-1,TRBV20-1,many,.
CASSLQRDRRNEKLFF,TGTGCCAGCAGCTTGCAGAGGGACAGGCGGAATGAAAAACTGTTTTTT,TRBJ1-4,TRBV7-2,medium-sized,TRBD1
CASSLWSTDTQYF,TGTGCCAGCAGTTTATGGTCCACAGATACGCAGTATTTT,TRBJ2-3,TRBV27,.,.
CASSPAAGELFF,TGTGCCAGCAGCCCGGCAGCCGGGGAGCTGTTTTTT,TRBJ2-2,TRBV7-9,many,.
CASNPRQGRTEAFF,TGCGCCAGCAACCCGCGACAGGGGAGGACTGAAGCTTTCTTT,TRBJ1-1,TRBV5-1,many,TRBD1
CASSLGTAYEQYF,TGTGCCAGCAGCTTAGGGACCGCCTACGAGCAGTACTTC,TRBJ2-7,TRBV7-8,many,.
CAWSEMNTEAFF,TGTGCCTGGAGTGAAATGAACACTGAAGCTTTCTTT,TRBJ1-1,TRBV30,many,.
CASSLTPGELFF,TGTGCCAGCAGTTTGACGCCCGGGGAGCTGTTTTTT,TRBJ2-2,TRBV12-3/TRBV12-4,many,.
CASSLAGLTDTQYF,TGTGCCAGCAGCTTAGCCGGACTGACAGATACGCAGTATTTT,TRBJ2-3,TRBV7-2,few,.
CASSQPGQGYGYTF,TGTGCCAGCAGCCAGCCGGGACAGGGCTATGGCTACACCTTC,TRBJ1-2,TRBV14,many,TRBD1
CASSFAGRSGYTF,TGTGCCAGCAGCTTCGCCGGGAGGTCTGGCTACACCTTC,TRBJ1-2,TRBV5-5,medium-sized,.
CASSVRTYEQYF,TGTGCCAGCAGTGTCAGAACCTACGAGCAGTACTTC,TRBJ2-7,TRBV6-2/TRBV6-3,many,.
CASSPTSVPSNEQFF,TGTGCCAGCAGCCCGACAAGCGTGCCCTCCAATGAGCAGTTCTTC,TRBJ2-1,TRBV4-2,medium-sized,.
CASSSAWGANYGYTF,TGTGCCAGCAGCTCCGCGTGGGGAGCTAACTATGGCTACACCTTC,TRBJ1-2,TRBV13,many,.
CASSQQGNEQFF,TGTGCCAGCAGTCAACAGGGGAATGAGCAGTTCTTC,TRBJ2-1,TRBV12-3/TRBV12-4,many,TRBD1
CASRASEPYNEQFF,TGTGCCAGCAGGGCGAGCGAACCCTACAATGAGCAGTTCTTC,TRBJ2-1,TRBV3-1,.,.
CASSLGGQINQPQHF,TGCGCCAGCAGCTTGGGGGGGCAGATTAATCAGCCCCAGCATTTT,TRBJ1-5,TRBV5-1,few,.